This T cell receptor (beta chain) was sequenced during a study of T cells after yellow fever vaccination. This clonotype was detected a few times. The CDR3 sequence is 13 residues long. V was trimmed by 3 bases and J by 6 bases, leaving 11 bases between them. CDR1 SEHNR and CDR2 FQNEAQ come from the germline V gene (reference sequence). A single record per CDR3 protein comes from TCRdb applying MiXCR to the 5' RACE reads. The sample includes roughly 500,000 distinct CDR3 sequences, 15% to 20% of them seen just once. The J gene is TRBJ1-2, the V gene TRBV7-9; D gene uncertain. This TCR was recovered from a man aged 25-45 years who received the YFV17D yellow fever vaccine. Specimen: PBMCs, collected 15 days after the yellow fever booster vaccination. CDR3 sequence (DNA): TGTGCCAGCAGCTTTAAAGGGTCGGATGGCTACACCTTC. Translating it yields CASSFKGSDGYTF.